This entry lists 28 T cell receptor beta chains sequenced from one sample in a study of blood T cell repertoires in COVID-19. Clones were sequenced by immunoSEQ multiplex PCR, and TCRdb holds only the in-frame ones, with some missing. This sample has 52,000 or so clones; 80% to 95% occur once, and the top ten carry about 2.9%. The sample comprised peripheral blood. The receptor source for this set is a human donor in a cohort sampled during active COVID-19.

The rearrangement joins TRBV23-1 to TRBJ1-6; D ambiguous. TRBV23-1 is an open reading frame whose function is uncertain. The ends were cut back, 7 bases at V and 1 base at J, with 14 bases in the middle. There are 16 residues in the CDR3. Here the CDR3 reads CASTQGGGSYNSPLHF. In DNA form, the CDR3 reads TGCGCCAGCACGCAAGGAGGAGGATCCTATAATTCACCCCTCCACTTT.

The gene calls are TRBV27 and TRBJ2-7, with D possibly TRBD1 on 5 matching bases. There are 12 residues in the CDR3. The V end was cut by 4 bases, the J end by 4 bases, with 8 bases between. Germline V CDR1 and CDR2: MNHEY, SMNVEV (reference sequence). The CDR3: CASSSQGYEQYF. CDR3 DNA sequence: TGTGCCAGCAGTTCCCAGGGTTACGAGCAGTACTTC.

The rearrangement joins TRBV21-1 to TRBJ2-1; the table's TRBD2 call for D was not verified on the DNA. TRBV21-1 is reported as a pseudogene. This CDR3 spans 15 amino acids. The CDR3 reads CASSRRGSCYNEQFF. CDR3 DNA sequence: TGTGCCAGCAGCAGGCGCGGGAGCTGCTACAATGAGCAGTTCTTC.

The chain uses TRBV9 and TRBJ1-1, with 7 bases aligning to TRBD1. Germline CDR1 reads SGDLS; CDR2 reads YYNGEE. Unmatched junction bases numbered 4, after V lost 2 bases and J lost 0 bases. The CDR3 has 15 amino acids. This CDR3 reads CASSVPGQMNTEAFF. The CDR3, as DNA: TGTGCCAGCAGCGTTCCGGGACAGATGAACACTGAAGCTTTCTTT.

The V call is TRBV7-9, the J call TRBJ2-1, with 7 bases fitting TRBD2. J gave up 12 bases and V 3 bases, and 11 bases lay outside the gene matches. This CDR3 region has 14 residues. Looked up from germline, CDR1 is SEHNR and CDR2 is FQNEAQ (reference sequence). DNA for the CDR3: TGTGCCAGCAGCTTCTCTAGCGGCTTCTCCTGGCAGTTCTTC. This encodes CASSFSSGFSWQFF.

The rearrangement links TRBV27 to TRBJ2-5; 10 nucleotides line up with TRBD1. Germline assignment: CDR1 MNHEY and CDR2 SMNVEV (reference sequence). Unmatched junction bases numbered 7, after V lost 5 bases and J lost 4 bases. The CDR3 loop spans 15 amino acids. CDR3 nucleotide sequence: TGTGCCAGCAGTAGAGCCGGGACAGGGGTAGAGACCCAGTACTTC. Encoded protein: CASSRAGTGVETQYF.

The gene calls are TRBV30 and TRBJ2-7; TRBD2 might be the D (6 bases). Per the germline V gene, CDR1 is GTSNPN and CDR2 is SVGIG (reference sequence). The CDR3 consists of 14 residues. Trimming left V 0 bases short and J 2 bases short, with 11 bases between. The CDR3 spells CAWSVPGTPYEQYF. CDR3 coding DNA: TGTGCCTGGAGTGTACCGGGGACTCCCTACGAGCAGTACTTC.

The chain carries TRBV18 and TRBJ2-5; D call uncertain. V lost 2 bases, J lost 4 bases, and 5 bases lay in between. This CDR3 is built from 12 residues. The germline V gene has CDR1 KGHSH and CDR2 LQKENI. DNA for the CDR3: TGTGCCAGCTCACCATACTCAGAGACCCAGTACTTC. It encodes CASSPYSETQYF.

A few counts support this clone. V is TRBV7-2 and J is TRBJ2-7; possible D gene TRBD1, 5 bases. CDR1 is SGHTA, CDR2 FQGNSA, per germline. V lost 6 bases and J 1 base, leaving 16 bases between the germline ends. The CDR3 runs 15 residues. DNA of the CDR3: TGTGCCAGCAGTCTTGGGTTAGGACATTCCTACGAGCAGTACTTC. Translated, it gives CASSLGLGHSYEQYF.

The chain has TRBV29-1 and TRBJ2-7, with 12 bases lining up with TRBD1. The CDR3 extends over 16 amino acids. Germline trimming cut 1 base from V and 5 bases from J; bases unmatched to any gene: 9. Germline V gene data show CDR1 as SQVTM and CDR2 as ANQGSEA. DNA of the CDR3: TGCAGCGTTGAAGGGTCCCGGGACAGGGGGCAACACGAGCAGTACTTC. It codes for CSVEGSRDRGQHEQYF.

J is TRBJ2-6 and V is TRBV6-5; D not certain. Trimming took 4 bases from V and 3 from J, leaving 4 bases between them. This CDR3 has 13 residues. Germline CDR1 MNHEY, CDR2 SVGAGI. CDR3 amino acids: CASSFGGANVLTF. The CDR3 bases are TGTGCCAGCAGTTTCGGTGGGGCCAACGTCCTGACTTTC.

This rearrangement joins TRBV27 to TRBJ2-1; TRBD1 matches 8 bases. Looked up from germline, CDR1 is MNHEY and CDR2 is SMNVEV (reference sequence). The CDR3 loop spans 16 amino acids. The trim removed 5 bases at V and 1 base at J, leaving 7 bases unmatched. CDR3 nucleotide sequence: TGTGCCAGCAGTATGCAGGGGGCACGATCCTACAATGAGCAGTTCTTC. This translates into CASSMQGARSYNEQFF.

In its sample, this clone was seen once. The chain combines TRBV2 with TRBJ1-1, with 8 nucleotides matching TRBD1. V lost 4 bases and J lost 0; bases outside the gene matches: 7. The CDR3 length is 16 residues. Per the germline V gene, CDR1 is SNHLY and CDR2 is FYNNEI. The CDR3, as DNA: TGTGCCAGCAGTGTAAGACAGGGGAACCTGAACACTGAAGCTTTCTTT. Translating it yields CASSVRQGNLNTEAFF.

The chain employs TRBV4-2 and TRBJ2-1, with 7 bases matching TRBD1. This CDR3 spans 16 amino acids. V lost 1 base, J lost 4 bases, and 7 bases stayed unmatched. Germline assignment: CDR1 LGHNA and CDR2 YNFKEQ. The CDR3 coding sequence is TGTGCCAGCAGCCAAGTTCCGGGGACAGCGTACAATGAGCAGTTCTTC. Translated, it gives CASSQVPGTAYNEQFF.

This clone was found once. J is TRBJ1-6 and V is TRBV11-2; 7 bases map to TRBD1. The V and J ends lost 5 bases and 6 bases, in that order; junction bases with no gene match: 7. Looked up from germline, CDR1 is SGHAT and CDR2 is FQNNGV. This CDR3 is built from 15 residues. Here the CDR3 reads CASSPRDRSNSPLHF. CDR3 coding DNA: TGTGCCAGCAGCCCCAGGGACAGAAGTAATTCACCCCTCCACTTT.

The rearrangement joins TRBV28 to TRBJ2-5; D perhaps matches TRBD2 (6 bases). V shed 6 bases and J shed 4 bases, with 12 bases lying between them. Germline CDR1 is MDHEN and CDR2 is SYDVKM. This CDR3 comprises 13 residues. CDR3 region: CASSRTGGETQYF. CDR3 DNA sequence: TGTGCCAGCAGCCGGACCGGGGGAGAGACCCAGTACTTC.

The J gene is TRBJ1-6, the V gene TRBV6-5, with TRBD1 as a possible D gene (5 bases). Germline-derived CDR1 and CDR2 are MNHEY and SVGAGI. The germline V and J ends were trimmed by 2 bases and 0 bases, with 5 bases remaining between them. This CDR3 has 15 residues. The CDR3 bases are TGTGCCAGCAGTTACAGGGGCTCCTATAATTCACCCCTCCACTTT. It yields the protein CASSYRGSYNSPLHF.

The chain is built from TRBV19 and TRBJ2-6, with D maybe TRBD1 (5 bases). V lost 0 bases and J 3 bases, leaving 18 bases between the germline ends. The length of the CDR3 is 19 residues. From germline, CDR1 is LNHDA and CDR2 SQIVND (reference sequence). The CDR3 loop is CASSIDRGLGVRGANVLTF. CDR3 coding DNA: TGTGCCAGTAGTATAGATAGGGGTCTAGGAGTGCGTGGGGCCAACGTCCTGACTTTC.

The chain recombines TRBV6-5 with TRBJ2-2; 9 positions agree with TRBD1. Germline V gene sequence: CDR1 MNHEY, CDR2 SVGAGI. CDR3 length: 15 amino acids. The junction had 7 bases not matched to a gene; V was cut back by 7 bases and J by 4 bases. CDR3 DNA sequence: TGTGCCAGCACCCGTAGACAGGGGGGCACCGGGGAGCTGTTTTTT. Translated: CASTRRQGGTGELFF.

J is TRBJ2-5 and V is TRBV25-1; the D gene is possibly TRBD1 (5 bases). The CDR3 has 13 amino acids. Per the germline V gene, CDR1 is MGHDK and CDR2 is SYGVNS. V lost 6 bases to trimming and J lost 2 bases, with 10 bases between them. CDR3 protein: CASSGRGQETQYF. DNA for the CDR3: TGTGCCAGCAGCGGAAGGGGACAAGAGACCCAGTACTTC.

The rearrangement uses TRBV6-5 and TRBJ2-3, with D possibly matching TRBD1 (6 bases). From germline, CDR1 is MNHEY and CDR2 SVGAGI. The V and J ends lost 6 bases and 4 bases respectively, with 17 bases between them. The CDR3 is 15 amino acids. CDR3 region: CASRPRGRYSDTQYF. CDR3 coding DNA: TGTGCCAGCAGACCCAGGGGCCGCTACTCAGATACGCAGTATTTT.

This clone was observed once. The CDR3 loop reads CASSLAGTGEFEETQYF. As DNA, the CDR3 is TGTGCCAGCAGCTTAGCTGGGACAGGGGAATTCGAGGAGACCCAGTACTTC. The V gene is TRBV7-7, the J gene TRBJ2-5; 10 bases fit TRBD1. Germline loops: CDR1 SSHAT, CDR2 FNYEAQ (reference sequence). J gave up 5 bases and V 0 bases, and 9 bases lay outside the gene matches. The CDR3 runs to 17 residues.

The CDR3 bases are TGTGCCAGCAGCTTAGACCGGGACAGGGTGAGGAATGAGCAGTTCTTC. Translating gives CASSLDRDRVRNEQFF. The chain carries TRBV11-2 and TRBJ2-1; 9 positions match TRBD1. The junction had 7 bases not matched to a gene; V was cut back by 0 bases and J by 7 bases. The germline CDR1 and CDR2 sequences are SGHAT and FQNNGV. The CDR3 has 16 residues.

The rearrangement uses TRBV2 and TRBJ2-5, with no clear D. The CDR3 totals 12 residues. Germline values: CDR1 SNHLY, CDR2 FYNNEI. The V end was cut by 4 bases, the J end by 6 bases, with 9 bases between. The CDR3 spells CASSVLGQTQYF. The CDR3 region has the DNA TGTGCCAGCAGTGTCCTTGGGCAGACCCAGTACTTC.

V and J are TRBV5-4 and TRBJ2-4; 9 nucleotides align to TRBD1. The CDR3 is 12 amino acids. The germline V gene has CDR1 SGHNT and CDR2 YYREEE (reference sequence). V lost 5 bases, J lost 13 bases, and 7 bases stayed unmatched. The CDR3 spells CASSEPQGAQYF. The CDR3 DNA sequence: TGTGCCAGCAGTGAACCACAGGGGGCACAGTACTTC.

The gene calls are TRBV7-2 and TRBJ2-2; perhaps TRBD1 as D (5 bases). V was cut by 5 bases and J by 6 bases, with 19 bases left in between. Germline loops: CDR1 SGHTA, CDR2 FQGNSA. CDR3 length: 16 residues. The CDR3: CASSPQASGSSGELFF. CDR3 sequence (DNA): TGTGCCAGCAGCCCACAGGCTAGTGGGTCATCCGGGGAGCTGTTTTTT.

The gene calls are TRBV14 and TRBJ2-1; 11 bases agree with TRBD1. The germline V gene has CDR1 SGHDN and CDR2 FVKESK. The J segment lost 1 base and the V segment lost 4 bases, leaving 9 bases of the junction unmatched. This CDR3 is 18 amino acids long. CDR3: CASSPIPGQGGSYNEQFF. CDR3 bases: TGTGCCAGCAGCCCAATCCCGGGACAGGGGGGTTCCTACAATGAGCAGTTCTTC. The full variable domain, its missing parts supplied by reference TRBV14 and TRBJ2-1, is EAGVTQFPSHSVIEKGQTVTLRCDPISGHDNLYWYRRVMGKEIKFLLHFVKESKQDESGMPNNRFLAERTGGTYSTLKVQPAELEDSGVYFCASSPIPGQGGSYNEQFFGPGTRLTVL.

CDR3 sequence reads: CASSLKYAGTSQFF. The CDR3, as DNA: TGTGCCAGCAGCCTCAAATATGCCGGGACTAGTCAGTTCTTC. The chain carries TRBV14 and TRBJ2-1, with TRBD2 matching 8 bases. The ends lost 4 bases at V and 13 bases at J; junction bases unmatched: 12. The germline gives CDR1 SGHDN, CDR2 FVKESK. CDR3 length: 14 amino acids.